The source of this T cell receptor beta chain is a study of shared clonotypes between healthy human individuals. Background on the study: Samples came from a couple of female and a few male donors aged 18 to 49. Researchers assigned three CD4 naive, three CD4 memory, two CD8 naive and one CD8 memory plate to each donor.

Generated by immunoSEQ multiplex PCR, the TCRdb table keeps only in-frame clones and is missing some. The profile shows about 2 million clones, roughly 95% of them singletons. Germline CDR1 is SGHTA and CDR2 is FQGNSA. There are 16 residues in the CDR3. Trimming shortened V by 0 bases and J by 0 bases, and 9 bases separated the two germline ends. Input material: naive CD4+ T cells sorted from blood. As to subset: CD45RA+ positively selected. This sequence was found in a man between 18 and 35 years old in good health. The V gene is TRBV7-2, the J gene TRBJ1-3, with D uncertain. This CDR3 reads CASSLAGGNSGNTIYF. The DNA of the CDR3 is TGTGCCAGCAGCTTAGCGGGCGGAAACTCTGGAAACACCATATATTTT.